The clone carrying this T cell receptor beta chain showed up many times. Its specificity is unknown. TCRdb reanalysed the 5' RACE reads using MiXCR and keeps one entry per CDR3 protein. The sample holds 48,000 or so distinct CDR3 sequences, 10% seen once. The data stem from a study of neurological immune-mediated disorders. Study-level points and caveats: The absence of shared CDR3 amino acid sequences among expanded clones across subjects suggests private repertoires in all groups.

V lost 8 bases, J lost 2 bases, and 11 bases lay in between. This CDR3 is 13 amino acids long. Germline lookup yields CDR1 MNHEY and CDR2 SVGEGT. Sequencing was done on a sample of PBMCs. The source is a woman aged 40 to 55 with HTLV-1-associated myelopathy (HAM/TSP). This chain links TRBV6-2 or TRBV6-3 with TRBJ2-3; D is uncertain. The CDR3 region has the DNA TGTGCCAGCCTCGCTCGACTCACAGATACGCAGTATTTT. Protein sequence: CASLARLTDTQYF.